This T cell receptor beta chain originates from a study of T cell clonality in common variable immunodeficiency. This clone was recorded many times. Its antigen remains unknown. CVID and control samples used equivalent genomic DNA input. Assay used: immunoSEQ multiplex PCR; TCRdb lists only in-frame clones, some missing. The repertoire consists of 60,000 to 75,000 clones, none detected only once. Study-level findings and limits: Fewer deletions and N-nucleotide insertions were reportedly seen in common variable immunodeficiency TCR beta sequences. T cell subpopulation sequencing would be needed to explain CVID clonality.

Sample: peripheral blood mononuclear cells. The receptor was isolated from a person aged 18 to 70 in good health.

The CDR3 protein is CASSPRAYGYTF. The sequenced part of the CDR3 DNA is TGTGCCAGTAGTCCGAGGGCGTATGGC. This chain links TRBV19 with TRBJ1-2, with D hard to call. The CDR3 end falls 3 residues outside the read, so it is completed with the germline J gene. The CDR3 has 12 amino acids. With 5 bases removed from V and 5 bases from J, the gap between germline ends came to 9 bases. Looked up from germline, CDR1 is LNHDA and CDR2 is SQIVND (reference sequence).